This TCR beta chain was identified in a study of human T cells and chemical hapten exposure (dated by TCRdb to the early 2020s). With respect to the entire study: Libraries were pooled for sequencing, and variation in per-sample TCR yields was attributed mainly to small differences in library volumes within the pool. This study followed changes in the peripheral blood TCR repertoire in vivo during primary and secondary sensitization of alopecia patients to the hapten diphenylcyclopropenone (DPC). From each blood RNA sample, both TCR alpha and TCR beta chains were sequenced. Overall results and qualifications from the work: DPC sensitization did not change the number of TCRs with a frequency above 1 in 1000, and there was no evidence of changes in global repertoire structure. Repeated subsampling changed both the strength of the expansion versus patch-test correlation and the threshold at which that correlation became significant.

The method behind the library was 5' RACE. The run used an Illumina MiSeq. Library preparation attached unique molecular identifiers to individual cDNA molecules for quantitative, reproducible TCR counting. The authors processed their data as follows. A median of about 100,000 TCRs per sample was observed, with a range of about 20,000 to 700,000. V, J and CDR3 annotation of the TCR reads was performed with the Decombinator software suite. For the PS versus PT1 abundance plots, all samples were subsampled to the same number of TCRs (28,000). Expanded TCRs were defined as absent before sensitization and observed at least eight times at the 2-week time point. Using fastp at Q25 and MiXCR, TCRdb reprocessed the public reads and kept productive beta chains. Rows merge per CDR3 protein into single entries with the most common DNA and genes. These V and J calls are TCRdb output, not the study's own analysis. The sample has under 100,000 distinct CDR3 sequences on record, about a sixth of them singletons. The ten top clones hold approximately 6.3% of the sample.

Total RNA was extracted from unfractionated whole blood that had been collected in Tempus Blood RNA tubes. A handful of healthy volunteers were used as TCR sequencing controls and were bled at day 0, 2 weeks and 6 weeks. This clonotype was detected a few times. Its antigen target is currently unknown. Base qualities are not at hand, and no much larger clone is one base apart. The CDR3 contains 14 residues, cysteine and phenylalanine counted. Just the 42-base CDR3 DNA is kept, in frame starting at base 1. V is pared back by 4 bases and J by 7 bases, with 13 bases lying between the germline termini. The sequence links TRBV12-3 or TRBV12-4 to TRBJ1-4; TRBD1 could be the D gene, as 6 bases match. The receptor was isolated from a female donor in good health. The DNA is TGTGCCAGCAGTTGGACAGATCCAAGTGAAAAACTGTTTTTT. Its translation reads: CASSWTDPSEKLFF.